What follows describes a single T cell receptor beta chain. Some clones are missing from TCRdb's copy, which holds only in-frame ones; the method was immunoSEQ multiplex PCR. The repertoire holds 60,000 to 100,000 clones, with 70% to 90% as singletons. This sample is drawn from a study of blood T cell repertoires in COVID-19. Turning to the study itself: Both acute and convalescent COVID-19 samples were obtained from the United States, Italy and Spain.

The V gene's germline CDR1 is SGHAT and CDR2 FQNNGV. The CDR3 totals 15 residues. Trimming took off 6 bases at V and 4 bases at J, with 17 bases between the two ends. The TCR sequence derives from a man between 45 and 60 years old with active COVID-19. The chain has TRBV11-2 and TRBJ2-3; D possibly corresponds to TRBD1 (6 bases). Material: peripheral blood. CDR3 DNA: TGTGCCAGCAGAGTCCGGGCCCCAGGGGCAGATACGCAGTATTTT. Translated, it gives CASRVRAPGADTQYF. The full variable domain, in which reference TRBV11-2 and TRBJ2-3 provide the parts outside the CDR3, is EAGVAQSPRYKIIEKRQSVAFWCNPISGHATLYWYQQILGQGPKLLIQFQNNGVVDDSQLPKDRFSAERLKGVDSTLKIQPAKLEDSAVYLCASRVRAPGADTQYFGPGTRLTVL.